Ten or more counts support the clone carrying this T cell receptor beta chain. The antigen is not known. These data are taken from a study of T cells after yellow fever vaccination. TCRdb used MiXCR to reprocess the 5' RACE reads, holding one entry per CDR3 protein. The table has approximately 240,000 distinct CDR3 sequences, roughly 3.5% seen once; the top ten hold roughly a fifth. CDR1 and CDR2 from the germline V gene are SGHKS and YYEKEE (reference sequence). Trimming left V 3 bases short and J 0 bases short, with 12 bases between. The CDR3 loop spans 16 amino acids. Study results and caveats: The booster saw the reappearance of most primary-vaccination clones (about 95% CD4, about 85% CD8).

Sequencing used PBMCs, obtained 15 days after the yellow fever booster vaccination. The TCR comes from a man younger than 30 who received the YFV17D yellow fever vaccine. The J gene is TRBJ1-4, the V gene TRBV5-5, with D possibly matching TRBD1 (5 bases). The CDR3: CASSSGHHATNEKLFF. For the CDR3, the DNA is TGTGCCAGCAGCTCCGGACACCACGCAACTAATGAAAAACTGTTTTTT.